This T cell receptor beta chain originates from a study of T cells in Graves' hyperthyroidism and ophthalmopathy (dated by TCRdb to between 2018 and 2021). Some background on the complete study: Peripheral blood samples were taken at the time of initial diagnosis, prior to any treatment. The 95 to 100 discovery patients were divided at random into training and test sets in a 7:3 ratio. The paper describes TCR Vbeta CDR3 sequencing of about 140 peripheral blood samples, made up of about 40 ophthalmopathy patients, around 73 hyperthyroidism patients and about 17 progressor patients. Prospective prediction of ophthalmopathy was tested in an independent validation cohort of 18 hyperthyroidism patients and some 17 patients who later progressed to ophthalmopathy. Thyroid tissue and blood T-cell repertoires from roughly six Graves' hyperthyroidism patients were also compared in the study. Once sampling was done, hyperthyroidism patients were given methimazole at a starting dose of 30 mg daily, whereas ophthalmopathy patients were given high-dose intravenous methylprednisolone. TCR V-J signatures able to tell the groups apart were searched for in a discovery cohort of 90 to 100 patients, of whom roughly 42 had Graves' ophthalmopathy and roughly 57 had stable Graves' hyperthyroidism.

The trim is 6 bases for V and 2 bases for J, with a gap of 14 bases between the germline ends. According to the germline V gene, CDR1 reads SGHAT and CDR2 reads FQNNGV. The CDR3 contains 15 residues, cysteine and phenylalanine counted. The only DNA kept is the CDR3, 45 bases in frame from the first base. General study outcomes and caveats: Most expanded thyroid clonotypes (frequency above 0.001) were also found in blood, which suggests that blood repertoires may mirror thyroid immune responses. In cross-validation, a model built on a 13 V-J signature told ophthalmopathy apart from stable hyperthyroidism with about 90% sensitivity and 81% to 82% specificity, and in testing the same model reached 80%/75%. In validation, the model predicted progression to ophthalmopathy with 55% to 71% sensitivity and approximately 78% specificity, a median of around 6.6 months before onset. Sample size was not statistically predetermined, and investigators were not blinded to group allocation.

Amplification of TCR beta CDR3 regions was carried out from RNA transcripts. The TCR CDR3 was subjected to a first round of RT-PCR using the HTBI primer set and the Qiagen OneStep RT-PCR kit. Libraries were constructed in a second round of multiplex PCR, after which size selection and purification were carried out. Paired-end sequencing of the libraries was performed with 100 bp reads on an Illumina HiSeq2000. Turning to the authors' computational methods: SOAPnuke was used to process the raw data, throwing out any read that contained adapters or uncalled bases, had a mean Phred below 15, or lacked an exact constant-primer or identifier match. COPE v1.2.5 was used to merge high-quality paired reads, and clonotypes were defined as unique nucleotide sequences. Clonotypes were aligned to IMGT TRBV, TRBD and TRBJ reference segments using MiTCR v1.1. Analysis was restricted to V-J combinations with a frequency above 0.0001, which covered 98% to 99.2% of repertoires. The TCS score was defined as F50 (clonal expansion) divided by E x V (chaos), with BLOSUM62-based TCRdist calculated between CDR3 peptides within each V-J. Welch's t-statistics and random forest reduced some 510 V-J features to some 14, which were used in a naive Bayes classifier (R e1071). In TCRdb, the public reads were trimmed at Q25 with fastp and aligned with MiXCR, with productive beta chains retained. Every CDR3 protein is listed once, alongside the most common genes and DNA of its rows. It is TCRdb's table, rather than the study itself, that gives the V and J calls and clone size. Within this sample are about 720,000 distinct CDR3 sequences, with about 17% of them counted one time only. Jointly, the top ten make up 16% of the sample.

Points on this clonotype: Its recognized antigen is unknown. It has no much larger one-base neighbor in the sample; base qualities were not kept.

Hyperthyroidism patients were aged 18 to 65 years and newly diagnosed, with disease duration of less than 2 months. Patients with uncontrolled infections, other autoimmune diseases, pregnancy or lactation were excluded. Clinical symptoms, serum thyroxine and TRAb, thyroid ultrasound, and orbital computed tomography formed the basis for the diagnoses. For progressor patients, blood was drawn at the first diagnosis of hyperthyroidism, before any ophthalmopathy symptoms had appeared. PBMCs were separated from around 9.1 ml of fresh peripheral blood using Ficoll-Paque density gradient centrifugation. Progressor patients were defined as those initially diagnosed with Graves' hyperthyroidism in whom ophthalmopathy developed during follow-up. Total RNA was extracted using Trizol reagent, and RNA quality was assessed on an Agilent 2100 Bioanalyzer.

Material for sequencing was blood. The chain links TRBV11-2 with TRBJ2-1; the D gene is not confidently resolved. The sequence derives from a woman between 50 and 59 years old with Graves' hyperthyroidism that later progressed to Graves' ophthalmopathy. The DNA is as follows: TGTGCCAGCAGTCCTATCGTCGCGACCTACAATGAGCAGTTCTTC. Translated, this gives CASSPIVATYNEQFF.